Listed here are 2 T cell receptor beta chains from one sample, sequenced in a study of tumor-infiltrating lymphocytes in primary liver carcinoma. Researchers generated TCR beta cDNA from 500 to 600 ng of total RNA, relying on a constant-region primer. Researchers made the TCR beta libraries by running three nested multiplex PCR rounds with slightly modified ARM-PCR. The first two PCR rounds used TRBV1-TRBV30 forward primers with a C-beta reverse primer, roughly 11 cycles each. TCRdb recomputed calls from the multiplex PCR reads with MiXCR, one row per CDR3 protein. Among 330,000 or so distinct CDR3 sequences listed, approximately 64% were seen once. RNA isolated from unsorted whole blood supplied the blood RNA, with germline DNA also extracted. The sample consisted of peripheral blood. The receptors here all came from a man aged 40-49 years with primary liver carcinoma and hepatitis B virus infection.

This clonotype has just a few counts. V gene TRBV24-1 combines with J gene TRBJ2-1; no reliable D call. CDR1 is KGHDR, CDR2 SFDVKD, per germline. The CDR3 consists of 13 residues. Trimming took 0 bases from V and 7 from J, leaving 6 bases between them. In DNA, the CDR3 is TGTGCCACCAGTGATTTGAGTAGGAATGAGCAGTTCTTC. As protein: CATSDLSRNEQFF.

In its sample, this clonotype was seen once. One junction end does not reproduce the germline sequence, and a read error may be involved. V usage is TRBV11-2 and J usage is TRBJ2-1; the match to TRBD1 covers 8 bases. The CDR3 is 15 residues long. In germline, CDR1 is SGHAT, CDR2 FQNNGV. As DNA, the CDR3 is TGTGCCAGCAACTTAGATATCTCGCAGGGGGCCTCGCAGCTCTTC. Translated: CASNLDISQGASQLF.